The next 31 T cell receptor beta chains were all read from a single sample in a study of Graves' ophthalmopathy and Graves' hyperthyroidism. From RNA, the CDR3 regions of TCR beta chains were amplified and sequenced. Second-round multiplex PCR came after a first-round RT-PCR that employed HTBI primers. MiXCR was run by TCRdb on the multiplex PCR reads, yielding one entry per CDR3 protein. The sample has 500,000 to 600,000 distinct CDR3 sequences, under 40% seen once. The sequenced material came from peripheral blood or thyroid tissue (not recorded which). The receptor set was obtained from an adult man with Graves' hyperthyroidism.

The sample holds a few counts of this clonotype. The rearrangement links TRBV15 to TRBJ2-3, with D possibly being TRBD2 (6 bases). With 9 bases removed from V and 3 bases from J, the gap between germline ends came to 16 bases. The CDR3 covers 14 residues. Per the germline V gene, CDR1 is LNHNV and CDR2 is YYDKDF (reference sequence). The CDR3, as DNA: TGTGCCACAACGGGGGTCCGTCGTACAGATACGCAGTATTTT. Its translation: CATTGVRRTDTQYF.

This clonotype was counted ten times or more. The CDR3 sequence: CATSGQGNNYGYTF. Here the CDR3 DNA reads TGTGCCACCAGTGGGCAGGGGAACAACTATGGCTACACCTTC. The chain links TRBV24-1 to TRBJ1-2, with D possibly being TRBD1 (6 bases). This CDR3 is 14 amino acids long. Germline V gene lookup returns CDR1 KGHDR and CDR2 SFDVKD. Trimming left V 5 bases short and J 2 bases short, with 11 bases between.

V is TRBV5-1 and J is TRBJ2-7; tentatively, D is TRBD2 (6 bases). Germline lookup yields CDR1 SGHRS and CDR2 YFSETQ. CDR3 length: 15 amino acids. The ends were cut back, 4 bases at V and 3 bases at J, with 17 bases in the middle. The CDR3 sequence: CASSVEEGGVYEQYF. The CDR3 bases are TGCGCCAGCAGCGTTGAAGAAGGAGGGGTCTACGAGCAGTACTTC. Variable domain in full (rest from reference TRBV5-1 and TRBJ2-7): KAGVTQTPRYLIKTRGQQVTLSCSPISGHRSVSWYQQTPGQGLQFLFEYFSETQRNKGNFPGRFSGRQFSNSRSEMNVSTLELGDSALYLCASSVEEGGVYEQYFGPGTRLTVT.

The CDR3 region has the DNA TGTGCCAGCAGCCAGGACAGGGGCGTTTTAAGCTACACCTTC. Amino acids: CASSQDRGVLSYTF. This chain joins TRBV7-3 and TRBJ1-2, with 9 nucleotides matching TRBD1. Per germline, CDR1 SGHTA and CDR2 FQGTGA. J was trimmed by 9 bases and V by 5 bases; bases with no gene match: 10. CDR3 length equals 14 residues.

The genes are TRBV11-3 and TRBJ2-7; TRBD2 matches 11 bases. V dropped 5 bases and J dropped 9; count of bases not matched to a gene: 12. Per the germline V gene, CDR1 is SGHNT and CDR2 is YENEEA. This CDR3 comprises 15 residues. The CDR3 sequence is CASSLLAGGKDTQYF. The CDR3 nucleotides are TGTGCCAGCAGCCTCCTAGCGGGAGGTAAGGATACGCAGTACTTC. Variable domain in full (rest from reference TRBV11-3 and TRBJ2-7): EAGVVQSPRYKIIEKKQPVAFWCNPISGHNTLYWYLQNLGQGPELLIRYENEEAVDDSQLPKDRFSAERLKGVDSTLKIQPAELGDSAVYLCASSLLAGGKDTQYFGPGTRLTVT.

V usage is TRBV7-3 and J usage is TRBJ2-7; D is perhaps TRBD1 (8 bases). The J call is uncertain, as TRBJ2-1 better fits the DNA end. Germline CDR1 SGHTA, CDR2 FQGTGA. This CDR3 is built from 14 residues. The CDR3 sequence: CASSQQGGTNEQFF. CDR3 sequence (DNA): TGTGCCAGCAGCCAACAGGGGGGGACGAATGAGCAGTTCTTC.

Points on this clonotype: Just one base apart from a much larger clone, this may be a read error. The rearrangement links TRBV12-3 or TRBV12-4 to TRBJ1-1, with D unclear. The CDR3 is 14 amino acids. CDR3 nucleotide sequence: TGTGCCAGCAGTCTCTTTGGGCTGAACATTGAAGCTTTCTTT. Protein: CASSLFGLNIEAFF.

The chain employs TRBV7-3 and TRBJ2-5; D might be TRBD1 or TRBD2, each matching 5 bases. Germline assignment: CDR1 SGHTA and CDR2 FQGTGA. The CDR3 totals 12 residues. The V gene lost 2 bases and the J gene lost 7 bases, with 8 bases spanning the gap. The CDR3 sequence: CASSLRGGTQYF. Written as DNA, the CDR3 is TGTGCCAGCAGCTTACGGGGCGGGACCCAGTACTTC.

The chain employs TRBV6-1 and TRBJ2-2, with D perhaps TRBD1 (6 bases). This CDR3 contains 15 residues. V was trimmed by 5 bases and J by 4 bases, leaving 14 bases between them. Germline V CDR1 and CDR2: MNHNS, SASEGT. CDR3 nucleotides: TGTGCCAGCAGTTCAAACAGGGAAATCACCGGGGAGCTGTTTTTT. As protein: CASSSNREITGELFF.

There are a few counts of this clonotype. The chain joins TRBV7-9 to TRBJ2-5; 10 bases agree with TRBD1. The V and J ends lost 3 bases and 3 bases, in that order; junction bases with no gene match: 7. Germline-derived CDR1 and CDR2 are SEHNR and FQNEAQ (reference sequence). The CDR3 has 16 residues. The CDR3 DNA follows: TGTGCCAGCAGCTTGCAGGCGACAGGGGGCAAAGAGACCCAGTACTTC. Amino acid sequence: CASSLQATGGKETQYF.

This clonotype was detected many times. This chain joins TRBV29-1 and TRBJ2-5; TRBD1 is a possible D gene (6 bases). The CDR3 spans 14 residues. CDR1 SQVTM and CDR2 ANQGSEA come from the germline V gene. V was pared by 2 bases and J by 3 bases, with 13 bases between. CDR3 DNA: TGCAGCGTTGAAACCTACCGACAGGAAGAGACCCAGTACTTC. Its protein is CSVETYRQEETQYF.

This clonotype has ten or more counts. The rearrangement joins TRBV29-1 to TRBJ1-2; 8 bases are a match to TRBD1. Germline-derived CDR1 and CDR2 are SQVTM and ANQGSEA. The CDR3 runs to 13 residues. With 0 bases clipped from V and 6 bases from J, the junction kept 3 bases outside the gene matches. CDR3 nucleotides: TGCAGCGTTGAAGAACAGGGGGGAAATGGCTACACCTTC. This codes for CSVEEQGGNGYTF.

This clonotype came up once. The chain has TRBV20-1 and TRBJ2-7, with D possibly being TRBD2 (6 bases). The J call could be wrong; TRBJ2-1 is a better fit for the DNA end. The CDR3 loop spans 13 amino acids. The V gene's germline CDR1 is DFQATT and CDR2 SNEGSKA (reference sequence). The CDR3 nucleotides read TGCAGTGCGCAGACTAGGGCCTACAATGAGCAGTTCTTC. This sequence encodes CSAQTRAYNEQFF.

This clonotype was recorded at least ten times. The chain uses TRBV7-6 and TRBJ2-6; D may match TRBD1 or TRBD2 (5 bases each). Trimming pared 5 bases from V and 0 bases from J, leaving 11 bases between. Per germline, CDR1 SGHVS and CDR2 FNYEAQ. This CDR3 has 16 residues. This CDR3 reads CASSSGHSSGANVLTF. The DNA for the CDR3 is TGTGCCAGCAGCAGCGGACACAGCTCTGGGGCCAACGTCCTGACTTTC.

This clonotype has at least ten counts. The chain couples TRBV6-5 to TRBJ1-1; TRBD1 matches at 7 bases. This CDR3 contains 14 residues. In germline, CDR1 is MNHEY, CDR2 SVGAGI. J was trimmed by 1 base and V by 8 bases; bases with no gene match: 7. The CDR3 sequence is CASGPGQRNTEAFF. In DNA, the CDR3 is TGTGCCAGCGGTCCGGGACAGAGGAACACTGAAGCTTTCTTT.

This clonotype was counted at least ten times. The rearrangement joins TRBV2 to TRBJ1-2, with D unclear. The CDR3 length is 10 residues. Trimming shortened V by 4 bases and J by 7 bases, and 4 bases separated the two germline ends. Germline V gives CDR1 SNHLY, CDR2 FYNNEI. CDR3 DNA sequence: TGTGCCAGCAGTGGGAGTGGCTACACCTTC. It is translated as CASSGSGYTF.

For this clonotype: A read error may explain this, as a much larger clone is one base away. This CDR3 fails to terminate in the conserved phenylalanine or tryptophan, so it likely reflects a read error. V usage is TRBV20-1 and J usage is TRBJ2-7; TRBD2 matches at 8 bases. CDR1 is DFQATT and CDR2 is SNEGSKA in the germline V gene (reference sequence). The V segment lost 0 bases and the J segment 0 bases; nucleotides outside the gene matches: 7. The CDR3 extends over 16 amino acids. CDR3 bases: TGCAGTGCTAGAGATGGAGGGCGGGGGGACTCCTACGAGCAGTACCTC. It is translated as CSARDGGRGDSYEQYL.

This clonotype occurred a few times. The rearrangement uses TRBV27 and TRBJ2-7, with 7 bases lining up with TRBD2. The CDR3 has 14 amino acids. In germline, CDR1 is MNHEY, CDR2 SMNVEV (reference sequence). V was clipped by 2 bases and J by 5 bases; unmatched bases: 6. For the CDR3, the DNA is TGTGCCAGCAGTTTAGGACTAGAGTCCCACGAGCAGTACTTC. Protein product: CASSLGLESHEQYF.

This clonotype was counted at least ten times. This chain uses TRBV12-3 or TRBV12-4 with TRBJ2-7; a weak D match, TRBD1 (6 bases). Deletions cut 2 bases from V and 3 bases from J, with 11 bases between. The CDR3 sequence is 14 residues long. CDR3 in amino acids: CASSLFQGNYEQYF. The CDR3 bases are TGTGCCAGCAGTTTATTCCAGGGGAACTACGAGCAGTACTTC.

Written as DNA, the CDR3 is TGTGCCATCAGTGCCGGGACAGGGGGGAATCAGCCCCAGCATTTT. It codes for CAISAGTGGNQPQHF. This chain joins TRBV10-3 and TRBJ1-5; 11 bases line up with TRBD1. The CDR3 length is 15 residues. Looked up from germline, CDR1 is ENHRY and CDR2 is SYGVKD. Trimming took 4 bases from V and 4 from J; bases not matched to a gene: 3.

This clonotype occurred a few times. V and J are TRBV20-1 and TRBJ2-7; TRBD2 aligns across 7 bases. This CDR3 has 15 amino acids. Germline lookup yields CDR1 DFQATT and CDR2 SNEGSKA (reference sequence). V lost 2 bases, J lost 0 bases, and 7 bases stayed unmatched. The CDR3 is CSARPLAGVSYEQYF. The CDR3 region has the DNA TGCAGTGCTAGACCCCTGGCGGGGGTCTCCTACGAGCAGTACTTC.

Remarks on this clonotype: One junction end disagrees with the germline gene, perhaps due to a read error. V is TRBV5-4 and J is TRBJ2-6; the match to TRBD2 covers 8 bases. This CDR3 has 14 amino acids. Germline V CDR1 and CDR2: SGHNT, YYREEE (reference sequence). CDR3 sequence reads: CASSPAGVAYVLTF. The DNA for the CDR3 is TGTGCCAGCAGCCCAGCGGGAGTGGCCTACGTCCTGACTTTC.

This sequence joins TRBV20-1 and TRBJ1-1, with D possibly being TRBD1 (6 bases). Germline CDR1 DFQATT, CDR2 SNEGSKA (reference sequence). V dropped 8 bases and J dropped 1 base, with 11 bases sitting between them. The CDR3 totals 12 residues. The CDR3 region has the DNA TGCAGTTACGGGACAACGAACACTGAAGCTTTCTTT. The encoded protein is CSYGTTNTEAFF.

The chain employs TRBV6-6 and TRBJ2-7, with D perhaps matching TRBD1 (6 bases). The CDR3 runs 13 residues. The V and J ends lost 5 bases and 13 bases respectively, with 21 bases between them. Germline-derived CDR1 and CDR2 are MNHNY and SVGAGI (reference sequence). The CDR3 sequence: CASSRVQGYGQYF. CDR3 in DNA: TGTGCCAGCAGTCGGGTGCAGGGGTACGGGCAATACTTC.

The chain recombines TRBV29-1 with TRBJ2-7, with 9 nucleotides matching TRBD1. CDR1 is SQVTM, CDR2 ANQGSEA, per germline. This CDR3 is built from 15 residues. Germline trimming cut 7 bases from V and 2 bases from J; bases unmatched to any gene: 12. For the CDR3, the DNA is TGCAGCGCAGAAGGGGACAGGGAGGATCCCTACGAGCAGTACTTC. This translates into CSAEGDREDPYEQYF.

This clonotype was picked up a small number of times. The chain links TRBV2 to TRBJ2-5, with 9 bases aligning to TRBD1. Per the germline V gene, CDR1 is SNHLY and CDR2 is FYNNEI. The CDR3 is 14 amino acids. The J segment lost 5 bases and the V segment lost 6 bases, leaving 7 bases of the junction unmatched. CDR3 nucleotide sequence: TGTGCCAGCAGACCCACAGGGGGCTCGGAGACCCAGTACTTC. It codes for CASRPTGGSETQYF.

On this clonotype: A much larger clone sits a single nucleotide away, making a read error possible. This sequence joins TRBV11-2 and TRBJ1-2; 8 positions agree with TRBD1. The length of the CDR3 is 14 residues. Per the germline V gene, CDR1 is SGHAT and CDR2 is FQNNGV. J was trimmed by 4 bases and V by 1 base; bases with no gene match: 2. The CDR3 protein is CASSLVQGAYGYTF. CDR3 nucleotide sequence: TGTGCCAGCAGCTTAGTCCAGGGGGCCTATGGCTACACCTTC.

Concerning this clonotype itself: This could be a read error, since a much larger clone is one nucleotide away. The chain couples TRBV7-2 to TRBJ2-5, with D perhaps TRBD2 (5 bases). From germline, CDR1 is SGHTA and CDR2 FQGNSA. This CDR3 is 12 amino acids long. CDR3 sequence reads: CASSTYSGMVHF. Written as DNA, the CDR3 is TGTGCCAGCAGCACATACTCCGGGATGGTGCACTTC.

This clonotype was seen at least ten times. The V and J genes are TRBV27 and TRBJ1-6; D remains unclear. V lost 2 bases and J lost 14, with 13 bases in between. CDR1 is MNHEY, CDR2 SMNVEV, per germline (reference sequence). CDR3 length: 13 residues. Here the CDR3 reads CASSLRFREALHF. The CDR3 DNA follows: TGTGCCAGCAGTTTACGTTTTCGGGAAGCCCTCCACTTT.

The chain joins TRBV20-1 to TRBJ2-7, with 10 bases aligning to TRBD2. Germline V gene data show CDR1 as DFQATT and CDR2 as SNEGSKA (reference sequence). V gave up 1 base and J gave up 7 bases; unmatched junction bases: 13. There are 16 residues in the CDR3. CDR3 loop: CSARGELAGAVNEQYF. CDR3 coding DNA: TGCAGTGCTAGAGGGGAGCTAGCGGGAGCGGTCAATGAGCAGTACTTC.

The rearrangement joins TRBV25-1 to TRBJ2-1; D possibly corresponds to TRBD1 (5 bases). CDR1 and CDR2 from the germline V gene are MGHDK and SYGVNS. The CDR3 length is 16 residues. V gave up 2 bases and J gave up 6 bases, with 17 bases separating them. CDR3 residues: CASSEDLMGLGNEQFF. CDR3 nucleotide sequence: TGTGCCAGCAGTGAAGATTTGATGGGGCTGGGCAATGAGCAGTTCTTC.